The 14 T cell receptor beta chains below come from one sample, sequenced in a study of T-cell reconstitution after alpha-beta-depleted transplantation in children. Unique molecular identifiers were built into the TCRbeta library. Each CDR3 protein gets one entry after TCRdb re-called the PCR reads with MiXCR. The sample contains some 340,000 distinct CDR3 sequences, around 10% of which appear only once. The source was PBMCs from the stem cell graft donor, collected from the stem cell graft. The origin of the receptors is a human donor who donated a stem cell graft to a child with acute lymphoblastic leukemia.

The sample holds a few counts of this clonotype. The DNA for the CDR3 is TGCAGTGCGAGACTAGAGTACGAGCAGTACTTC. This codes for CSARLEYEQYF. The genes are TRBV20-1 and TRBJ2-7; D is perhaps TRBD2 (6 bases). The V end lost 6 bases, the J end lost 4 bases, and 10 bases lay between the germline ends. CDR1 is DFQATT and CDR2 is SNEGSKA in the germline V gene (reference sequence). CDR3 length equals 11 residues.

V gene TRBV28 combines with J gene TRBJ2-7; TRBD1 might be the D (6 bases). Germline CDR1 reads MDHEN; CDR2 reads SYDVKM. The CDR3 loop spans 15 amino acids. The V end lost 4 bases, the J end lost 3 bases, and 16 bases lay between the germline ends. CDR3 sequence: CASSSGYLRGYEQYF. CDR3 coding DNA: TGTGCCAGCAGTTCCGGCTACCTCAGGGGCTACGAGCAGTACTTC. Filled out from reference TRBV28 and TRBJ2-7, the complete variable domain reads DVKVTQSSRYLVKRTGEKVFLECVQDMDHENMFWYRQDPGLGLRLIYFSYDVKMKEKGDIPEGYSVSREKKERFSLILESASTNQTSMYLCASSSGYLRGYEQYFGPGTRLTVT.

This rearrangement joins TRBV29-1 to TRBJ2-7, with a possible D match to TRBD2 (6 bases). Trimming left V 5 bases short and J 0 bases short, with 8 bases between. In germline, CDR1 is SQVTM, CDR2 ANQGSEA. CDR3 length: 12 residues. The CDR3 nucleotides read TGCAGCGTTTGGACTAACTCCTACGAGCAGTACTTC. Protein product: CSVWTNSYEQYF.

The chain links TRBV28 to TRBJ2-7, with 10 positions matching TRBD2. Germline V CDR1 and CDR2: MDHEN, SYDVKM. The CDR3 has 15 amino acids. V was clipped by 2 bases and J by 7 bases; unmatched bases: 8. The CDR3 nucleotides are TGTGCCAGCAGTTTAAGCGGGAGGGCCGAGAGGGAGCAGTACTTC. This translates into CASSLSGRAEREQYF.

This clonotype was found many times. The V gene is TRBV7-2, the J gene TRBJ2-1; D remains unclear. This CDR3 region has 16 residues. V was cut by 1 base and J by 8 bases, with 18 bases left in between. CDR1 and CDR2 from the germline V gene are SGHTA and FQGNSA. CDR3 nucleotides: TGTGCCAGCAGCTTAGAGGAGACTCTCTACGATTATGAGCAGTTCTTC. Encoded protein: CASSLEETLYDYEQFF. Together with reference TRBV7-2 and TRBJ2-1, the CDR3 gives the full variable domain: GAGVSQSPSNKVTEKGKDVELRCDPISGHTALYWYRQSLGQGLEFLIYFQGNSAPDKSGLPSDRFSAERTGGSVSTLTIQRTQQEDSAVYLCASSLEETLYDYEQFFGPGTRLTVL.

This clonotype came up a few times. This chain connects TRBV29-1 to TRBJ1-1; TRBD1 matches 10 bases. The CDR3 has 13 amino acids. Germline V gives CDR1 SQVTM, CDR2 ANQGSEA. Trimming cost V 4 bases and J 1 base; bases outside gene matches: 0. DNA of the CDR3: TGCAGCGTTGGGACAGGGGGGAACACTGAAGCTTTCTTT. This gives the protein CSVGTGGNTEAFF.

This chain uses TRBV7-2 with TRBJ1-5, with D uncertain. This CDR3 is 16 amino acids long. V was shortened by 2 bases and J by 2 bases, with 13 bases between the two germline ends. The germline V gene encodes CDR1 SGHTA and CDR2 FQGNSA. The CDR3: CASSLTLGRGNQPQHF. The CDR3 bases are TGTGCCAGCAGCTTAACACTGGGTCGGGGCAATCAGCCCCAGCATTTT.

V usage is TRBV29-1 and J usage is TRBJ1-1; 9 bases are a match to TRBD1. The CDR3 runs to 14 residues. The germline V gene encodes CDR1 SQVTM and CDR2 ANQGSEA. After removal of 2 bases from V and 4 bases from J, the junction contained 5 bases not matched to a gene. The CDR3 here is CSVETGGVGTEAFF. The CDR3 nucleotides are TGCAGCGTTGAAACAGGGGGCGTAGGCACTGAAGCTTTCTTT. The full variable domain, completed using reference TRBV29-1 and TRBJ1-1, is SAVISQKPSRDICQRGTSLTIQCQVDSQVTMMFWYRQQPGQSLTLIATANQGSEATYESGFVIDKFPISRPNLTFSTLTVSNMSPEDSSIYLCSVETGGVGTEAFFGQGTRLTVV.

The chain has TRBV7-6 and TRBJ2-7; unclear D gene. Germline V CDR1 and CDR2: SGHVS, FNYEAQ. With 1 base removed from V and 2 bases from J, the gap between germline ends came to 12 bases. This CDR3 comprises 15 residues. This CDR3 is CASSLGASETYEQYF. Here the CDR3 DNA reads TGTGCCAGCAGCTTAGGGGCGTCGGAAACCTACGAGCAGTACTTC. Drawing the rest from reference TRBV7-6 and TRBJ2-7, the complete variable domain is GAGVSQSPRYKVTKRGQDVALRCDPISGHVSLYWYRQALGQGPEFLTYFNYEAQQDKSGLPNDRFSAERPEGSISTLTIQRTEQRDSAMYRCASSLGASETYEQYFGPGTRLTVT.

The chain recombines TRBV24-1 with TRBJ2-1, with 7 bases fitting TRBD1. Germline CDR1 and CDR2: KGHDR and SFDVKD. The length of the CDR3 is 15 residues. The V and J ends lost 4 bases and 8 bases, in that order; junction bases with no gene match: 10. This chain's CDR3 is CATSDSFRQGHEQFF. DNA of the CDR3: TGTGCCACCAGTGACTCATTCCGACAGGGCCATGAGCAGTTCTTC.

V and J are TRBV6-2 or TRBV6-3 and TRBJ2-2; TRBD2 aligns across 12 bases. J lost 5 bases, V lost 7 bases, and 14 bases had no gene match. The germline V gene has CDR1 MNHEY and CDR2 SVGEGT. The CDR3 contains 18 residues. The CDR3 loop is CASILLTSGRAATGELFF. The CDR3 DNA follows: TGTGCCAGCATCCTCCTGACTAGCGGGAGAGCCGCGACCGGGGAGCTGTTTTTT.

This clonotype was found a few times. The rearrangement links TRBV5-1 to TRBJ1-2; D may be TRBD1 (5 bases). There are 14 residues in the CDR3. Germline CDR1 reads SGHRS; CDR2 reads YFSETQ. V gave up 6 bases and J gave up 2 bases, with 14 bases separating them. CDR3 DNA: TGCGCCAGCAACCCGACTCCAGGGAACTATGGCTACACCTTC. Protein product: CASNPTPGNYGYTF.

This chain links TRBV20-1 with TRBJ2-2; the match to TRBD2 covers 11 bases. The CDR3 runs to 15 residues. Germline CDR1 reads DFQATT; CDR2 reads SNEGSKA (reference sequence). With 2 bases clipped from V and 5 bases from J, the junction kept 4 bases outside the gene matches. CDR3 DNA sequence: TGCAGTGCTAGACGTAGCGGGAGGGTAACCGGGGAGCTGTTTTTT. Its protein is CSARRSGRVTGELFF.

This clonotype came up a few times. This rearrangement joins TRBV5-1 to TRBJ2-1; 8 nucleotides agree with TRBD2. V dropped 4 bases and J dropped 8; count of bases not matched to a gene: 11. The CDR3 is 15 residues long. Germline assignment: CDR1 SGHRS and CDR2 YFSETQ. The CDR3 DNA sequence: TGCGCCAGCAGCGCCGGGACTAGAGTTGTCGATGAGCAGTTCTTC. This sequence encodes CASSAGTRVVDEQFF.